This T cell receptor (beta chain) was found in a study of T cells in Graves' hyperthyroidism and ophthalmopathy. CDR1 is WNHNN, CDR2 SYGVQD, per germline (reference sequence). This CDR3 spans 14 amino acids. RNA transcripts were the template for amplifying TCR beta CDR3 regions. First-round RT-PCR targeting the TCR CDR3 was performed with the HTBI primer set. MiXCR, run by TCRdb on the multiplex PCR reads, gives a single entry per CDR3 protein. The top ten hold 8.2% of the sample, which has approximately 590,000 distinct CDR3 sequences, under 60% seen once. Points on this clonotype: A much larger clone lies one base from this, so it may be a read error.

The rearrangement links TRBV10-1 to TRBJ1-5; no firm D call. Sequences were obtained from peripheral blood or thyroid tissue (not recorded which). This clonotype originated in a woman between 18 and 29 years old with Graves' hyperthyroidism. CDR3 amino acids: CAISETHVFEAQHF. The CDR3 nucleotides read TGTGCCATCAGTGAGACTCACGTGTTTGAGGCCCAGCATTTT.